In this sample, the clone carrying this TCR beta chain turned up a few times. What it binds is not known. The entry originates in a study of blood T cells in healthy people across ages. Points from the study as a whole: Older individuals had lower TCR beta diversity per million T cells (the decline was roughly linear).

Combining a sample-barcoded 5' primer with a J-beta primer mix, a second PCR ran for roughly 7 to 11 cycles. MiXCR was run by TCRdb on the 5' RACE reads, yielding one entry per CDR3 protein. The table records fewer than 2 million distinct CDR3 sequences, more than 35% of them present only once. This clonotype originated in a human donor in good health. Input material: blood.

The CDR3 loop reads CASSVAGAVNEKLFF. The DNA of the CDR3 is TGTGCCAGCAGCGTAGCAGGGGCGGTTAATGAAAAACTGTTTTTT. V is TRBV9 and J is TRBJ1-4; D is perhaps TRBD1 (6 bases). Trimming pared 0 bases from V and 4 bases from J, leaving 10 bases between. The length of the CDR3 is 15 residues. The V gene's germline CDR1 is SGDLS and CDR2 YYNGEE.